This T cell receptor (beta chain) was documented in a study of T cell clones after liver transplantation. Sequencing was performed with immunoSEQ multiplex PCR; in TCRdb, only in-frame clones are kept and a portion is missing. Here the sample spans 55,000 to 75,000 clones, about two thirds being singletons. This CDR3 has 16 residues. Germline V gene lookup returns CDR1 LNHDA and CDR2 SQIVND (reference sequence). The V end was cut by 4 bases, the J end by 0 bases, with 10 bases between. V and J are TRBV19 and TRBJ2-6; D tentatively reads TRBD1 or TRBD2 (5 bases each). The sequence came from a human patient who received a liver transplant. The graft donor may account for some of the T cells. The sample was CD4+ T cells from blood, taken at the approximately 16-month timepoint. CDR3 coding DNA: TGTGCCAGTAGTAACAGGAGGAGCTCTGGGGCCAACGTCCTGACTTTC. It translates to CASSNRRSSGANVLTF.